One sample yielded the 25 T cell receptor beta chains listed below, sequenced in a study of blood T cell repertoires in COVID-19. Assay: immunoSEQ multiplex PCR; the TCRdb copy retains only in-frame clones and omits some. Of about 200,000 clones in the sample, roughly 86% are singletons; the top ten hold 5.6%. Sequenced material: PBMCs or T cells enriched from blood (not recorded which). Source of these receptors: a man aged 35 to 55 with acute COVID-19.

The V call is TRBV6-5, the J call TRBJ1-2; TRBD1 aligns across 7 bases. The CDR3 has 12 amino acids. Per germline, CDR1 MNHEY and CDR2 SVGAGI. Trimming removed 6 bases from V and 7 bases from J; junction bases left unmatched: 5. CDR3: CASSQTGFGYTF. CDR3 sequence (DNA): TGTGCCAGCAGCCAGACAGGGTTTGGCTACACCTTC.

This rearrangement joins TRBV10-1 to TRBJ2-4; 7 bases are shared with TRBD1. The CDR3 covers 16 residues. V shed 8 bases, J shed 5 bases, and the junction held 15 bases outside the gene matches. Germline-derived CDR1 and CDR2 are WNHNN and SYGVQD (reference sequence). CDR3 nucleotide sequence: TGCGCCAGCGGGGACCGGACAGGAAACGACCAAAACATTCAGTACTTC. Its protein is CASGDRTGNDQNIQYF.

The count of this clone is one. The CDR3 DNA sequence: TGTGCCAGTAGTTGGCGGGGCACTGAAGCTTTCTTT. Translated, it gives CASSWRGTEAFF. V is TRBV19 and J is TRBJ1-1; D is unresolved. From germline, CDR1 is LNHDA and CDR2 SQIVND (reference sequence). V lost 5 bases and J 4 bases, leaving 8 bases between the germline ends. The length of the CDR3 is 12 residues. Combining the CDR3 with reference TRBV19 and TRBJ1-1 gives the whole variable domain DGGITQSPKYLFRKEGQNVTLSCEQNLNHDAMYWYRQDPGQGLRLIYYSQIVNDFQKGDIAEGYSVSREKKESFPLTVTSAQKNPTAFYLCASSWRGTEAFFGQGTRLTVV.

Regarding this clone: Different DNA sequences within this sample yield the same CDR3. Written as DNA, the CDR3 is TGCGCCAGCAGCTTTGGGAGCTCCTACGAGCAGTACTTC. This translates into CASSFGSSYEQYF. This chain joins TRBV5-1 and TRBJ2-7; the D gene is possibly TRBD2 (5 bases). Trimming stripped 2 bases from V and 0 bases from J, with 6 bases between. CDR1 is SGHRS, CDR2 YFSETQ, per germline. The CDR3 sequence is 13 residues long.

The CDR3 is CASSLGERRGTEAFF. The CDR3 bases are TGTGCCAGCAGTTTGGGTGAGCGTCGAGGGACTGAAGCTTTCTTT. This chain connects TRBV28 to TRBJ1-1; D gene ambiguous. The CDR3 covers 15 residues. Germline loops: CDR1 MDHEN, CDR2 SYDVKM. The germline V and J ends were trimmed by 3 bases and 5 bases, with 16 bases remaining between them.

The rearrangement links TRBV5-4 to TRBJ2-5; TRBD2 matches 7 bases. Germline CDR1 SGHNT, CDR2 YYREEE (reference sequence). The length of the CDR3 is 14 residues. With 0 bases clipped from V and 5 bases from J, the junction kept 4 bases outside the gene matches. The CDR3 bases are TGTGCCAGCAGCTTGGGGGAGGGCCTCGAGACCCAGTACTTC. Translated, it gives CASSLGEGLETQYF.

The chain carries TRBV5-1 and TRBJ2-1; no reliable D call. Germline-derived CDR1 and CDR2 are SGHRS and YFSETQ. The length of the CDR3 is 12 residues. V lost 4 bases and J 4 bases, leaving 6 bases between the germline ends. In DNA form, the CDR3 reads TGCGCCAGCAGCCAACAGTACAATGAGCAGTTCTTC. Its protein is CASSQQYNEQFF.

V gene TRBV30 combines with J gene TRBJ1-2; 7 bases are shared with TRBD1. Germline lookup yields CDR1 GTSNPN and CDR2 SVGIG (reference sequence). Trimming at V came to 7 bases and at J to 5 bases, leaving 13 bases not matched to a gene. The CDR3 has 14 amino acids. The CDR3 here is CAYIRQGILYGYTF. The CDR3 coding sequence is TGTGCCTATATTAGACAGGGCATCTTATATGGCTACACCTTC.

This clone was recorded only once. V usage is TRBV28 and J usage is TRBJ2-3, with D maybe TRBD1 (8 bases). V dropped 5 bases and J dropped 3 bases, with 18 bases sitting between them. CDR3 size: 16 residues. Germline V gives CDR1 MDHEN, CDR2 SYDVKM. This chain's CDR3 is CASSRQTGEGTDTQYF. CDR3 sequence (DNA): TGTGCCAGCAGTCGACAGACAGGGGAGGGAACAGATACGCAGTATTTT.

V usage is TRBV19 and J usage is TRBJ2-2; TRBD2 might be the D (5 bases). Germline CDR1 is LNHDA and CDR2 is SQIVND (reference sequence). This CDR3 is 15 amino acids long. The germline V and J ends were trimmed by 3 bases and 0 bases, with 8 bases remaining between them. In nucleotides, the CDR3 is TGTGCCAGTAGTATGAGCGGAGCGAACACCGGGGAGCTGTTTTTT. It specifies CASSMSGANTGELFF.

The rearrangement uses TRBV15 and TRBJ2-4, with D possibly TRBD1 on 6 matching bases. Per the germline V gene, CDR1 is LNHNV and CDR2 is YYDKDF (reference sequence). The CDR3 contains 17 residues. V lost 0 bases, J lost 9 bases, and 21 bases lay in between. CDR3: CATSRERAGAQGGIQYF. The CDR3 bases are TGTGCCACCAGCAGAGAGCGTGCAGGGGCCCAAGGTGGCATTCAGTACTTC.

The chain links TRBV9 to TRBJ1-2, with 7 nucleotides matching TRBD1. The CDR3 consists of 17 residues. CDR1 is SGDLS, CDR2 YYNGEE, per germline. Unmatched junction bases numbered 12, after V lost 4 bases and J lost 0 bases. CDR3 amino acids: CASSTRQGLPPNYGYTF. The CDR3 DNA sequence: TGTGCCAGCAGCACGCGACAGGGCCTGCCTCCTAACTATGGCTACACCTTC.

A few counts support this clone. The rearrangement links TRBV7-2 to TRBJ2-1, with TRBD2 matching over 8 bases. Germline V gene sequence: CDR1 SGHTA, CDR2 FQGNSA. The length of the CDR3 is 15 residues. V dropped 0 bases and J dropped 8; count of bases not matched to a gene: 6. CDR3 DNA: TGTGCCAGCAGCTTAGCGGCGGGAGGTTGGCATGAGCAGTTCTTC. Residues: CASSLAAGGWHEQFF.

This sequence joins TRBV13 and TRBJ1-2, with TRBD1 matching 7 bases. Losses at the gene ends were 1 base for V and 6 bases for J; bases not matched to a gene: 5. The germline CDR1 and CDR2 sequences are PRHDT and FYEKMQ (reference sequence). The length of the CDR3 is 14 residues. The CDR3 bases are TGTGCCAGCAGCTTAGTTGGGACAGAGAATGGCTACACCTTC. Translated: CASSLVGTENGYTF.

The DNA for the CDR3 is TGTGCCATCAAAGGACAGGATTCATTTGAAGCTTTCTTT. As protein: CAIKGQDSFEAFF. The chain has TRBV10-3 and TRBJ1-1; 7 bases are a match to TRBD1. The CDR3 sequence is 13 residues long. The ends lost 7 bases at V and 7 bases at J; junction bases unmatched: 9. Per germline, CDR1 ENHRY and CDR2 SYGVKD.

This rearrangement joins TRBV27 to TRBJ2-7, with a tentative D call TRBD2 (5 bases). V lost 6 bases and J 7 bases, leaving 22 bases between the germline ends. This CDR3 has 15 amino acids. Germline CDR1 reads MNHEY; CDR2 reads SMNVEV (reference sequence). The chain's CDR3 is CASSPPGRAPGEQYF. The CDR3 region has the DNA TGTGCCAGCAGCCCCCCTGGAAGGGCGCCGGGGGAGCAGTACTTC.

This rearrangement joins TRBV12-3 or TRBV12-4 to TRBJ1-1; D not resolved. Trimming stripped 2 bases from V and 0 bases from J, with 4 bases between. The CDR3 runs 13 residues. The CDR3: CASSLSMNTEAFF. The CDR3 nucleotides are TGTGCCAGCAGTTTATCAATGAACACTGAAGCTTTCTTT.

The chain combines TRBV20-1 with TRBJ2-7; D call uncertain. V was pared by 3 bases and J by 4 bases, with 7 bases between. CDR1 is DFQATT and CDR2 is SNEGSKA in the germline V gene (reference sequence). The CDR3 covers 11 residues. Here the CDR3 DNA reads TGCAGTGCTAGTTGGGCGTACGAGCAGTACTTC. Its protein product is CSASWAYEQYF.

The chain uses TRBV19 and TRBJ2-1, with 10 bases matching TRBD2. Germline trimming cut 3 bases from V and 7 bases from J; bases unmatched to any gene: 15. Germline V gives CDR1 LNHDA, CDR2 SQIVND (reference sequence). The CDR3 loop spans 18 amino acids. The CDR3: CASSIPSGSGRYGNEQFF. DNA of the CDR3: TGTGCCAGTAGTATCCCCTCGGGTAGCGGGAGGTATGGGAATGAGCAGTTCTTC.

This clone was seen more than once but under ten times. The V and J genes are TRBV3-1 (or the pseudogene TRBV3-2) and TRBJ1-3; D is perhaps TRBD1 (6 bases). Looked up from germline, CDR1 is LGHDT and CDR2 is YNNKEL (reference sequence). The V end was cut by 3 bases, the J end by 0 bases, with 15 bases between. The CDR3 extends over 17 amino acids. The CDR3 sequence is CASSQRPQDSSGNTIYF. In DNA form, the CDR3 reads TGTGCCAGCAGCCAGAGGCCACAGGACAGCTCTGGAAACACCATATATTTT.

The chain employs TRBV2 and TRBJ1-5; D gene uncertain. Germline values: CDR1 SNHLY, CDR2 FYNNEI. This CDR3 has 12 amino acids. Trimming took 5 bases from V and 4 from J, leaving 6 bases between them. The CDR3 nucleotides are TGTGCCAGCAGTTCGGGGAATCAGCCCCAGCATTTT. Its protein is CASSSGNQPQHF.

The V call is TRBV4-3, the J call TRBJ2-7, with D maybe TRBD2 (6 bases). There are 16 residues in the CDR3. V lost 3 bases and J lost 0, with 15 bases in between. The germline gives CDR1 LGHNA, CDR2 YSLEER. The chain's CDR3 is CASSQGLVAASYEQYF. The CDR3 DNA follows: TGCGCCAGCAGCCAGGGTTTAGTAGCGGCCTCCTACGAGCAGTACTTC.

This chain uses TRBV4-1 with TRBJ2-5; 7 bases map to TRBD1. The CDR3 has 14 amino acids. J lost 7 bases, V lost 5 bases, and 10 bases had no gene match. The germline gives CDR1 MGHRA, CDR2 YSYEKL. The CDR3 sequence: CASSARDREGTQYF. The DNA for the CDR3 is TGCGCCAGCAGCGCCCGGGACAGAGAGGGGACCCAGTACTTC.

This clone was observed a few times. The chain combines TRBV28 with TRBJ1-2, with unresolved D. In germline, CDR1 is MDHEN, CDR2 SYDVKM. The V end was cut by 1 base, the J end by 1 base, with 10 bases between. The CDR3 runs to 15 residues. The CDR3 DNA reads TGTGCCAGCAGTTTATCGGGCAGCGGTAACTATGGCTACACCTTC. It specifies CASSLSGSGNYGYTF.

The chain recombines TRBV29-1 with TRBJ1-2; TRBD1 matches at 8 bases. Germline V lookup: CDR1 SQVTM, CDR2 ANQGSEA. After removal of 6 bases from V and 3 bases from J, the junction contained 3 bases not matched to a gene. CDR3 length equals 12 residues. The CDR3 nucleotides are TGCAGCGTCCTGGACAGGGACTATGGCTACACCTTC. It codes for CSVLDRDYGYTF.